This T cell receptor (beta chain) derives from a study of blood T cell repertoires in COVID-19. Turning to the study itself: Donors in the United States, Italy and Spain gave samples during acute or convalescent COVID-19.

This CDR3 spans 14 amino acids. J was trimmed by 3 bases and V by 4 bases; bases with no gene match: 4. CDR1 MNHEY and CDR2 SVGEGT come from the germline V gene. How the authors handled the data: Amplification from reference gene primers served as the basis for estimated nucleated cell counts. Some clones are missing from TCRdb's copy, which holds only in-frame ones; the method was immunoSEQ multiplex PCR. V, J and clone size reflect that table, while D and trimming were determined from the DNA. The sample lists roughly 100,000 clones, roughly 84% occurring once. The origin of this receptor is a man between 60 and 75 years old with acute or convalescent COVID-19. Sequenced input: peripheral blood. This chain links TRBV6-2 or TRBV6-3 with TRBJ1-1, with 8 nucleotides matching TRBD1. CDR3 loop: CASSWGQVHTEAFF. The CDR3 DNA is TGTGCCAGCAGTTGGGGACAGGTACACACTGAAGCTTTCTTT.